Listed here are 9 T cell receptor beta chains from one sample, sequenced in a study of blood T cell repertoires in COVID-19. TCRdb keeps only in-frame clones here, not all; method: immunoSEQ multiplex PCR. The data show 250,000 to 300,000 clones, approximately 89% seen once. Sequences were obtained from peripheral blood. All receptors derive from a woman aged 25-40 years with COVID-19, enrolled during active disease.

J is TRBJ1-5 and V is TRBV19, with 9 bases that match TRBD1. Germline CDR1 LNHDA, CDR2 SQIVND (reference sequence). V trimming: 8 bases; J trimming: 1 base; junction bases outside the gene matches: 0. This CDR3 region has 13 residues. CDR3 sequence reads: CASGQGSNQPQHF. CDR3 DNA: TGTGCCAGTGGACAGGGGAGCAATCAGCCCCAGCATTTT.

Remarks on this clone: Additional DNA sequences in this sample encode the identical CDR3. This chain links TRBV5-6 with TRBJ2-2; 13 bases map to TRBD2. The CDR3 is made up of 16 amino acids. V lost 0 bases to trimming and J lost 4 bases; unmatched junction nucleotides: 0. Germline assignment: CDR1 SGHDT and CDR2 YYEEEE. The CDR3 loop is CASSLGTSGSTGELFF. The CDR3, as DNA: TGTGCCAGCAGCTTGGGGACTAGCGGGAGCACCGGGGAGCTGTTTTTT. Based on the CDR3 plus reference TRBV5-6 and TRBJ2-2, the full variable domain is DAGVTQSPTHLIKTRGQQVTLRCSPKSGHDTVSWYQQALGQGPQFIFQYYEEEERQRGNFPDRFSGHQFPNYSSELNVNALLLGDSALYLCASSLGTSGSTGELFFGEGSRLTVL.

The chain couples TRBV5-6 to TRBJ2-7; 11 nucleotides match TRBD1. Germline CDR1 SGHDT, CDR2 YYEEEE. The CDR3 length is 15 residues. V dropped 2 bases and J dropped 2; count of bases not matched to a gene: 3. This CDR3 reads CASSLPGQGAYEQYF. The DNA of the CDR3 is TGTGCCAGCAGCTTACCGGGACAGGGGGCCTACGAGCAGTACTTC. The variable domain in full, with the rest retrieved from reference TRBV5-6 and TRBJ2-7, is DAGVTQSPTHLIKTRGQQVTLRCSPKSGHDTVSWYQQALGQGPQFIFQYYEEEERQRGNFPDRFSGHQFPNYSSELNVNALLLGDSALYLCASSLPGQGAYEQYFGPGTRLTVT.

The J gene is TRBJ2-7, the V gene TRBV15; TRBD1 matches 7 bases. The V and J ends lost 3 bases and 7 bases, in that order; junction bases with no gene match: 18. Germline CDR1 reads LNHNV; CDR2 reads YYDKDF (reference sequence). This CDR3 is 17 amino acids long. The CDR3 protein is CATSSSPSQGVEGEQYF. The CDR3 DNA reads TGTGCCACCAGCAGCTCTCCCTCCCAGGGGGTAGAAGGGGAGCAGTACTTC. Full variable domain (missing parts from reference TRBV15 and TRBJ2-7): DAMVIQNPRYQVTQFGKPVTLSCSQTLNHNVMYWYQQKSSQAPKLLFHYYDKDFNNEADTPDNFQSRRPNTSFCFLDIRSPGLGDTAMYLCATSSSPSQGVEGEQYFGPGTRLTVT.

V and J are TRBV9 and TRBJ2-5, with D possibly matching TRBD1 (5 bases). Germline V CDR1 and CDR2: SGDLS, YYNGEE. V lost 3 bases to trimming and J lost 3 bases, with 15 bases between them. CDR3 size: 15 residues. The CDR3 protein is CASSETPVREETQYF. Written as DNA, the CDR3 is TGTGCCAGCAGCGAGACGCCGGTCAGGGAAGAGACCCAGTACTTC.

The chain recombines TRBV18 with TRBJ1-5, with D unresolved. The germline CDR1 and CDR2 sequences are KGHSH and LQKENI. The CDR3 is 14 residues long. Trimming removed 3 bases at V and 3 bases at J, with 9 bases between. The CDR3 DNA follows: TGTGCCAGCTCACCGAACAGCCTCAATCAGCCCCAGCATTTT. Translated, it gives CASSPNSLNQPQHF.

The gene calls are TRBV24-1 and TRBJ1-2, with D unresolved. CDR1 and CDR2 (germline): KGHDR, SFDVKD. The CDR3 has 14 amino acids. V lost 2 bases to trimming and J lost 4 bases, with 10 bases between them. Here the CDR3 DNA reads TGTGCCACCAGTGATTCTACTCGGGGCTATGGCTACACCTTC. Amino acid sequence: CATSDSTRGYGYTF.

V and J are TRBV6-5 and TRBJ2-1, with D possibly matching TRBD2 (6 bases). V dropped 6 bases and J dropped 8 bases, with 17 bases sitting between them. Looked up from germline, CDR1 is MNHEY and CDR2 is SVGAGI. This CDR3 is built from 14 residues. Here the CDR3 DNA reads TGTGCCAGCAGAGCGGGTAGGGGATGGGATGAGCAGTTCTTC. It yields the protein CASRAGRGWDEQFF.

V and J are TRBV11-2 and TRBJ2-3, with 7 bases fitting TRBD2. The CDR3 contains 15 residues. CDR1 and CDR2 (germline): SGHAT, FQNNGV. The V and J ends lost 0 bases and 5 bases, in that order; junction bases with no gene match: 5. The CDR3 coding sequence is TGTGCCAGCAGCTTAGATGGGCGGGAGTTAGATACGCAGTATTTT. Translated: CASSLDGRELDTQYF.